This T cell receptor (beta chain) was profiled in a study of blood T cell repertoires in COVID-19. Study details: The samples span acute and convalescent COVID-19 from the United States, Italy and Spain. T cells, B-cell-depleted T cells, or PBMCs provided the cDNA or gDNA that served as material.

V was clipped by 6 bases and J by 3 bases, with 10 bases between them. Germline loops: CDR1 LNHDA, CDR2 SQIVND (reference sequence). This CDR3 has 13 amino acids. Original methodology: Reference gene primer amplification gave nucleated cell count estimates. Sequenced by immunoSEQ multiplex PCR; TCRdb stores in-frame clones only, minus some. The DNA gave D and trimming, while V, J and clone size come from that table. The data hold roughly 150,000 clones, with around 80% observed a single time. Those enrolled, adults aged about 18 to 89 years, came from fewer than 25 US areas. The sequenced material came from PBMCs or T cells enriched from blood (not recorded which). The sequence derives from a woman aged 45-65 years who had recovered from COVID-19. V is TRBV19 and J is TRBJ2-3, with D possibly being TRBD1 (5 bases). In DNA form, the CDR3 reads TGTGCCAGTAGGGCGAGACAGACAGATACGCAGTATTTT. Its protein is CASRARQTDTQYF.